These 2 T cell receptor beta chains were sequenced from one sample in a study of T cells after yellow fever vaccination. TCRdb processed the 5' RACE reads anew with MiXCR; each CDR3 protein has one entry. The sample consists of about 340,000 distinct CDR3 sequences, roughly 8.7% of them appearing once. The input for sequencing was PBMCs, taken on the day of the first yellow fever vaccination. The source of these receptors is a man between 18 and 29 years old who received the YFV17D yellow fever vaccine.

This chain links TRBV7-2 with TRBJ2-1; no definite D call. The CDR3 is made up of 13 amino acids. CDR1 and CDR2 (germline): SGHTA, FQGNSA. The germline V and J ends were trimmed by 2 bases and 4 bases, with 6 bases remaining between them. The CDR3 nucleotides read TGTGCCAGCAGCTTATACACTTACAATGAGCAGTTCTTC. Translation gives CASSLYTYNEQFF. The full variable domain, rest sourced from reference TRBV7-2 and TRBJ2-1, is GAGVSQSPSNKVTEKGKDVELRCDPISGHTALYWYRQSLGQGLEFLIYFQGNSAPDKSGLPSDRFSAERTGGSVSTLTIQRTQQEDSAVYLCASSLYTYNEQFFGPGTRLTVL.

This chain links TRBV5-1 with TRBJ1-2, with a weak D call TRBD1 (5 bases). CDR3 size: 14 residues. Trimming removed 3 bases at V and 4 bases at J, with 13 bases between. The germline gives CDR1 SGHRS, CDR2 YFSETQ. CDR3 loop: CASSWGGDGYGYTF. CDR3 nucleotides: TGCGCCAGCAGCTGGGGAGGGGACGGCTATGGCTACACCTTC.